A selection of T cell receptor beta chains follows, all from one sample in a study of OX40 agonist ivuxolimab in advanced cancers. Libraries were prepared by immunoSEQ multiplex PCR; TCRdb keeps only in-frame clonotypes and omits some of them. The sample shows under 45,000 clones, 78% of them seen only once. The material was CD4+ or CD8+ T cells sorted from blood, obtained in a trial of the OX40 agonist ivuxolimab. These receptors all stem from an adult with an advanced solid tumor such as melanoma, head and neck, liver or kidney cancer. CDR3s include the opening cysteine and the closing phenylalanine or tryptophan. The D gene is left open where the match is weak. Expanded clones get a size class; other rows say once, few or many, or leave the size out.

j_gene: TRBJ1-2; d_gene: .; v_gene: TRBV6-5; abundance: .; CDR3nt: TGTGCCAGCAGTACCGGGTTTGAGATCACCTTC; CDR3aa: CASSTGFEITF
j_gene: TRBJ2-5; d_gene: .; v_gene: TRBV2; abundance: .; CDR3nt: TGTGCCAGCAGTGAAGGGTATCAAGAGACCCAGTACTTC; CDR3aa: CASSEGYQETQYF
j_gene: TRBJ1-1; d_gene: .; v_gene: TRBV7-8; abundance: .; CDR3nt: TGTGCCAGCAGCATGTGGGGGCCCCTGGGCACTGAAGCTTTCTTT; CDR3aa: CASSMWGPLGTEAFF
j_gene: TRBJ2-2; d_gene: TRBD1; v_gene: TRBV2; abundance: .; CDR3nt: TGTGCCAGCAGTGACCTAACAGGGGCCCGATCGGACACCGGGGAGCTGTTTTTT; CDR3aa: CASSDLTGARSDTGELFF
j_gene: TRBJ2-3; d_gene: .; v_gene: TRBV10-1; abundance: .; CDR3nt: TGCGCCAGCAGCGATCGGGGCCTCACAGATACGCAGTATTTT; CDR3aa: CASSDRGLTDTQYF
j_gene: TRBJ2-5; d_gene: TRBD1; v_gene: TRBV6-4; abundance: .; CDR3nt: TGTGCCAGTCCGAAACCGGGACAGGGGGCTTCAGAGACCCAGTACTTC; CDR3aa: CASPKPGQGASETQYF
j_gene: TRBJ2-7; d_gene: .; v_gene: TRBV7-2; abundance: .; CDR3nt: TGTGCCAGCAGCCCGCGGGACAGAACCCCTAACGAGCAGTACTTC; CDR3aa: CASSPRDRTPNEQYF
j_gene: TRBJ2-3; d_gene: .; v_gene: TRBV2; abundance: .; CDR3nt: TGTGCCAGCAGTGATTCCCGGCAGATCAACACAGATACGCAGTATTTT; CDR3aa: CASSDSRQINTDTQYF
j_gene: TRBJ2-5; d_gene: .; v_gene: TRBV10-3; abundance: few; CDR3nt: TGTGCCATCAGTGCTACTCCCCGGGAGACCCAGTACTTC; CDR3aa: CAISATPRETQYF
j_gene: TRBJ2-7; d_gene: .; v_gene: TRBV27; abundance: .; CDR3nt: TGTGCCAGCAGTTTAAGGGCAGGGTTCTACGAGCAGTACTTC; CDR3aa: CASSLRAGFYEQYF
j_gene: TRBJ1-4; d_gene: .; v_gene: TRBV7-9; abundance: .; CDR3nt: TGTGCCAGCAGCCCAGCGATGAAGGGGCTGTTTTTT; CDR3aa: CASSPAMKGLFF
j_gene: TRBJ1-5; d_gene: .; v_gene: TRBV19; abundance: .; CDR3nt: TGTGCCAGTAGTATTCCGGAGAGGGGCAATCAGCCCCAGCATTTT; CDR3aa: CASSIPERGNQPQHF
j_gene: TRBJ2-7; d_gene: .; v_gene: TRBV30; abundance: .; CDR3nt: TGTGCCTGGAGTGTAAAGAGCGAGCAGTACTTC; CDR3aa: CAWSVKSEQYF
j_gene: TRBJ1-6; d_gene: TRBD1; v_gene: TRBV6-4; abundance: .; CDR3nt: TGTGCCAGCAGTGAAGGGACAGGGGGACTTTCACCCCTCCACTTT; CDR3aa: CASSEGTGGLSPLHF
j_gene: TRBJ1-6; d_gene: TRBD1; v_gene: TRBV2; abundance: once; CDR3nt: TGTGCCAGCAGTGAATGGGGGACAGGCAATTCACCCCTCCACTTT; CDR3aa: CASSEWGTGNSPLHF
j_gene: TRBJ2-3; d_gene: .; v_gene: TRBV10-3; abundance: .; CDR3nt: TGTGCCATCAGTCGGGACACCACAGATACGCAGTATTTT; CDR3aa: CAISRDTTDTQYF
j_gene: TRBJ2-1; d_gene: .; v_gene: TRBV19; abundance: .; CDR3nt: TGTGCCAGTTCCGGGTCGGTTGAGCAGTTCTTC; CDR3aa: CASSGSVEQFF
j_gene: TRBJ2-7; d_gene: TRBD1; v_gene: TRBV6-1; abundance: .; CDR3nt: TGTGCCAGCAGGACACAGGGGGCCTACGAGCAGTACTTC; CDR3aa: CASRTQGAYEQYF
j_gene: TRBJ2-1; d_gene: .; v_gene: TRBV7-3; abundance: .; CDR3nt: TGTGCCAGCAGCTCAAGGGGGGCGCTGGGCGATGAGCAGTTCTTC; CDR3aa: CASSSRGALGDEQFF
j_gene: TRBJ2-1; d_gene: .; v_gene: TRBV2; abundance: once; CDR3nt: TGTGCCAGCAGTGAGGGCAGGTTAACCTACAATGAGCAGTTCTTC; CDR3aa: CASSEGRLTYNEQFF
j_gene: TRBJ2-2; d_gene: .; v_gene: TRBV9; abundance: .; CDR3nt: TGTGCCAGCAGCGTAAGGACTGGGGGGAGCACCGGGGAGCTGTTTTTT; CDR3aa: CASSVRTGGSTGELFF
j_gene: TRBJ2-7; d_gene: TRBD2; v_gene: TRBV10-1; abundance: .; CDR3nt: TGCGCCAGCAGTGGGACGGGAGGGCCGGCCGAGCAGTACTTC; CDR3aa: CASSGTGGPAEQYF
j_gene: TRBJ2-5; d_gene: .; v_gene: TRBV7-8; abundance: .; CDR3nt: TGTGCCAGCAGCTCCCCGCTCGGTATCCAGTACTTC; CDR3aa: CASSSPLGIQYF